The present entry profiles one TCR beta chain with its context. The sample is drawn from a study of cytomegalovirus exposure and HLA in healthy donors. Between the trimmed V and J ends, which lost 6 bases and 6 bases, there was a span of 14 bases. The CDR3 covers 13 residues. The germline gives CDR1 SGHTA, CDR2 FQGTGA. Vbeta (60) and Jbeta (13) primers were used in the PCR. Sequenced by immunoSEQ multiplex PCR; TCRdb stores in-frame clones only, minus some. The table gives approximately 76,000 clones; the top ten clones make up less than 5% of it. The sample comprised PBMCs. The sequence came from a man aged 18 to 35 in good health and CMV-seropositive. The chain uses TRBV7-3 and TRBJ1-1, with TRBD1 as a possible D gene (6 bases). The CDR3 here is CASRTQQGSEAFF. CDR3 bases: TGTGCCAGCAGGACTCAACAGGGCTCTGAAGCTTTCTTT.